This T cell receptor (beta chain) was retrieved from a study of T cells in localized non-small cell lung cancer. Study-wide results and caveats: The study sequenced only one region of the tumor. As a result, intratumor heterogeneity could not be excluded and remains possible. Detection in adjacent lung was observed for a median around 55 of the top 100 tumor clones. Tumor showed lower T cell clonality than uninvolved adjacent lung, where it was highest. Higher blood T cell density tracked longer overall survival.

Some clones are missing from TCRdb's copy, which holds only in-frame ones; the method was immunoSEQ multiplex PCR. In the table there are 23,000 or so clones, about 90% of which are singletons. A note on this clone: The target antigen is unknown.

The germline V gene encodes CDR1 MNHEY and CDR2 SVGAGI. V lost 2 bases and J 0 bases, leaving 11 bases between the germline ends. The CDR3 covers 15 residues. The chain links TRBV6-5 to TRBJ2-7; TRBD2 might be the D (7 bases). Sequencing used peripheral blood, obtained before any cancer treatment. The origin of this receptor is a male donor older than 55 with stage I squamous cell lung carcinoma. CDR3 residues: CASSYDRTSSYEQYF. The CDR3 DNA is TGTGCCAGCAGTTACGACAGGACTAGCTCCTACGAGCAGTACTTC.